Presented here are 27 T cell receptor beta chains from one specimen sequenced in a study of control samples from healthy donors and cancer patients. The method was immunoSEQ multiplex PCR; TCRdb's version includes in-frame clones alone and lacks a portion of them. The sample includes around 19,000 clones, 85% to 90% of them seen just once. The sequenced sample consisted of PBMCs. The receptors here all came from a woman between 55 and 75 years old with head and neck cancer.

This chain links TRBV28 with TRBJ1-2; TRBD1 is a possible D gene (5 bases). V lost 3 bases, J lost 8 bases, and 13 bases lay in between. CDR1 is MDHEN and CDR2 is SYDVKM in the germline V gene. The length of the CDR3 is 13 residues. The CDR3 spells CASSLELRQGYTF. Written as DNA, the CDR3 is TGTGCCAGCAGTTTGGAGTTAAGACAGGGCTACACCTTC.

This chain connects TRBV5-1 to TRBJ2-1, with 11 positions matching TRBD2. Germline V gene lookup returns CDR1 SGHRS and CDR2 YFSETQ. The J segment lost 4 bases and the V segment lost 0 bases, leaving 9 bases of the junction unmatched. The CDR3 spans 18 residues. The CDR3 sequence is CASSLDILAGVGYNEQFF. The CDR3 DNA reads TGCGCCAGCAGCTTGGATATACTAGCGGGAGTGGGATACAATGAGCAGTTCTTC.

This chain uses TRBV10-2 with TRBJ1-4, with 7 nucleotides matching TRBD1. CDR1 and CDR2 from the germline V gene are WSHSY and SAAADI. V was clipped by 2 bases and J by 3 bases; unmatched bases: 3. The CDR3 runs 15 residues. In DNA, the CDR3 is TGCGCCAGCAGTGAGAGGGGGACAGCTAATGAAAAACTGTTTTTT. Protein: CASSERGTANEKLFF.

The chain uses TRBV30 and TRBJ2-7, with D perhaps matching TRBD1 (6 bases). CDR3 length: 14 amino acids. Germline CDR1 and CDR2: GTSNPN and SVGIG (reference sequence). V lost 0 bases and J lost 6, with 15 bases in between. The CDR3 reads CAWSVRQGLGEQYF. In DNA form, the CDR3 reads TGTGCCTGGAGTGTTCGGCAGGGGCTCGGCGAGCAGTACTTC.

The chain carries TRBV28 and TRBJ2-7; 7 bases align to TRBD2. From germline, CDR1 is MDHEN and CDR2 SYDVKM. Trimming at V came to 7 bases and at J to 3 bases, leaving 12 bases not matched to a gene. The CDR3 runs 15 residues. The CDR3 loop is CASNPSAGVGYEQYF. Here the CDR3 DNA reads TGTGCCAGCAATCCGTCTGCGGGAGTGGGCTACGAGCAGTACTTC. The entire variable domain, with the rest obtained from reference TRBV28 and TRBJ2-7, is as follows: DVKVTQSSRYLVKRTGEKVFLECVQDMDHENMFWYRQDPGLGLRLIYFSYDVKMKEKGDIPEGYSVSREKKERFSLILESASTNQTSMYLCASNPSAGVGYEQYFGPGTRLTVT.

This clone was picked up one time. In DNA, the CDR3 is TGTGCCAGCAGCTTTACTTGGAACACTGAAGCTTTCTTT. It yields the protein CASSFTWNTEAFF. This chain joins TRBV12-3 or TRBV12-4 and TRBJ1-1; no clear D. Trimming left V 6 bases short and J 1 base short, with 9 bases between. The CDR3 runs to 13 residues.

The DNA for the CDR3 is TGTGCCAGCTCACCACCGTTGCTGACTAGCGGGCCTATTTCCAACAATGAGCAGTTCTTC. Encoded protein: CASSPPLLTSGPISNNEQFF. This chain links TRBV18 with TRBJ2-1; 10 bases align to TRBD2. V shed 0 bases and J 5 bases; nucleotides not matched to a gene: 16. Germline V CDR1 and CDR2: KGHSH, LQKENI. This CDR3 region has 20 residues.

The DNA of the CDR3 is TGTGCCAGCAGCCAAGTGACCCCCCGAGGAGCCTACGAGCAGTACTTC. This sequence encodes CASSQVTPRGAYEQYF. The chain links TRBV3-1 (or the pseudogene TRBV3-2) to TRBJ2-7; D is unclear. Germline assignment: CDR1 LGHDT and CDR2 YNNKEL (reference sequence). The V and J ends lost 1 base and 2 bases respectively, with 15 bases between them. The CDR3 length is 16 residues.

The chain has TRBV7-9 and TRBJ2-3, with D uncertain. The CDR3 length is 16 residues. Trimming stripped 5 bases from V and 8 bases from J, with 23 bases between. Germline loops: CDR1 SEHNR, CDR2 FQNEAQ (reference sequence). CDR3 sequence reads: CASSPSVSLGTGTQYF. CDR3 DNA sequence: TGTGCCAGCAGCCCTTCTGTTTCCTTAGGCACGGGTACGCAGTATTTT.

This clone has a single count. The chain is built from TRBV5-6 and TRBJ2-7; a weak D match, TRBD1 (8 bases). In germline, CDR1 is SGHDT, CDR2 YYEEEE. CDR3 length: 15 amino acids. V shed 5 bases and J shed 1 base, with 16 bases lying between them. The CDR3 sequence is CASRATGGGSYEQYF. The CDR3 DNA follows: TGTGCCAGCAGGGCAACAGGGGGGGGTTCCTACGAGCAGTACTTC.

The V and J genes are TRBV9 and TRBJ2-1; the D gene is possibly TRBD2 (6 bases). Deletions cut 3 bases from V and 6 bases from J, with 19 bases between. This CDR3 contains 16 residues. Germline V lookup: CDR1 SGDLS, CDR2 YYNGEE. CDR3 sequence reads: CASSALGGGKGNEQFF. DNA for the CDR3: TGTGCCAGCAGCGCCCTGGGGGGAGGAAAAGGCAATGAGCAGTTCTTC.

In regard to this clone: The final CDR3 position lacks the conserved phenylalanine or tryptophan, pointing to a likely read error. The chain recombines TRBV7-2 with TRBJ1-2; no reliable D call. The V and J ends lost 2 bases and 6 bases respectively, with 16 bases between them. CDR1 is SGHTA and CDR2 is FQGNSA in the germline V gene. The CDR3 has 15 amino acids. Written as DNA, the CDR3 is TGTGCCAGCAGCTTATGGCGGGGAGACGTCAATGGCTACACCCTC. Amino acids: CASSLWRGDVNGYTL.

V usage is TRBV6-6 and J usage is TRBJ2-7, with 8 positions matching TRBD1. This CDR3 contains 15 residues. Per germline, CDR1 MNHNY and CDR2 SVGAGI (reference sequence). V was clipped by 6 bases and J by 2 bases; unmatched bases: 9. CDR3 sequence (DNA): TGTGCCAGCAGCCTGGGACAGGTTGGAACCTACGAGCAGTACTTC. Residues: CASSLGQVGTYEQYF.

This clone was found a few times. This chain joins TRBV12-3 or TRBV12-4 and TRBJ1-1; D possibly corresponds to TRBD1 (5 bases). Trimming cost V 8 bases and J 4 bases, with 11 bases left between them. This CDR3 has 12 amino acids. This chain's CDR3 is CASGGLGTEAFF. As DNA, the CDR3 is TGTGCCAGCGGGGGACTGGGCACTGAAGCTTTCTTT.

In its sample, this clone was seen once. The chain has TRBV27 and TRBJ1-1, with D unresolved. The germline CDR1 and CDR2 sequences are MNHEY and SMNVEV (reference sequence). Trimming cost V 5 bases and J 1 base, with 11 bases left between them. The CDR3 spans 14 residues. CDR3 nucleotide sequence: TGTGCCAGCAGTCTCGTTAGCGGGAACACTGAAGCTTTCTTT. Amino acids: CASSLVSGNTEAFF.

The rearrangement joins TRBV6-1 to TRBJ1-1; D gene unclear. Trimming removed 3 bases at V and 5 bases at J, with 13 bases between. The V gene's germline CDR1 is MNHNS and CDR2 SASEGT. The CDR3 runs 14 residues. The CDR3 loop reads CASSDTPTTTEAFF. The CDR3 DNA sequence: TGTGCCAGCAGTGATACACCTACAACAACTGAAGCTTTCTTT.

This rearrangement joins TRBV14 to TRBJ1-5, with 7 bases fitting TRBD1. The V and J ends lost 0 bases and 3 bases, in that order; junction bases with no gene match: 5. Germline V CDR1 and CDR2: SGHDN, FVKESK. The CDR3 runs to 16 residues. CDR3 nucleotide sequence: TGTGCCAGCAGCCAAGATCGGACAGGAATCAATCAGCCCCAGCATTTT. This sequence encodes CASSQDRTGINQPQHF.

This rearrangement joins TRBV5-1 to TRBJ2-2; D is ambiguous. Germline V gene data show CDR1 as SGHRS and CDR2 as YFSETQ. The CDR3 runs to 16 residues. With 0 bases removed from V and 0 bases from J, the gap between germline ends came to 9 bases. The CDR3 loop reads CASSLGHSANTGELFF. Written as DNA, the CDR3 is TGCGCCAGCAGCTTGGGGCACTCCGCGAACACCGGGGAGCTGTTTTTT. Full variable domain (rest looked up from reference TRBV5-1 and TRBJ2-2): KAGVTQTPRYLIKTRGQQVTLSCSPISGHRSVSWYQQTPGQGLQFLFEYFSETQRNKGNFPGRFSGRQFSNSRSEMNVSTLELGDSALYLCASSLGHSANTGELFFGEGSRLTVL.

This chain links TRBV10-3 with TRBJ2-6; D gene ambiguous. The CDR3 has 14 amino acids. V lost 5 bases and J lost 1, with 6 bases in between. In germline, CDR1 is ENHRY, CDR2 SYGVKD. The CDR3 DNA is TGTGCCATCAGTACGAGGTCTGGGGCCAACGTCCTGACTTTC. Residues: CAISTRSGANVLTF.

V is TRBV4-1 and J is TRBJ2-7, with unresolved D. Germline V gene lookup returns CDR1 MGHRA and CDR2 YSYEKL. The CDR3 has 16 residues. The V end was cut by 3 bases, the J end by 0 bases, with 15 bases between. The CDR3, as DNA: TGCGCCAGCAGCCAGGGTCTCAGGTCCACCTCCTACGAGCAGTACTTC. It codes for CASSQGLRSTSYEQYF.

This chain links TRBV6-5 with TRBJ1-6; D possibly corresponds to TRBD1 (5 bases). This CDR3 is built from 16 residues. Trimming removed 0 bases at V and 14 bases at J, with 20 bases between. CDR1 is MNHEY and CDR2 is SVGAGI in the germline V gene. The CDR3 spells CASSYSSGRLGGALHF. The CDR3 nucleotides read TGTGCCAGCAGTTACTCGTCGGGACGGTTGGGAGGGGCCCTCCACTTT.

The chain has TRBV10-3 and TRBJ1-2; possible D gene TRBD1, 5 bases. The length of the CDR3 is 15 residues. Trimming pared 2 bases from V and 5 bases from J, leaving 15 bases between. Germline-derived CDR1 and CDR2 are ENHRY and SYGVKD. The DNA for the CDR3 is TGTGCCATCAGTGAGGCGGGCGGGGGGAAGTATGGCTACACCTTC. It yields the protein CAISEAGGGKYGYTF.

The chain's CDR3 is CASSIGQVGEQFF. The CDR3 DNA reads as TGTGCCAGTAGTATAGGACAAGTAGGTGAGCAGTTCTTC. This chain joins TRBV19 and TRBJ2-1; no reliable D call. Germline V lookup: CDR1 LNHDA, CDR2 SQIVND (reference sequence). V lost 1 base and J 9 bases, leaving 10 bases between the germline ends. The CDR3 sequence is 13 residues long. Full variable domain (outside the CDR3, taken from reference TRBV19 and TRBJ2-1): DGGITQSPKYLFRKEGQNVTLSCEQNLNHDAMYWYRQDPGQGLRLIYYSQIVNDFQKGDIAEGYSVSREKKESFPLTVTSAQKNPTAFYLCASSIGQVGEQFFGPGTRLTVL.

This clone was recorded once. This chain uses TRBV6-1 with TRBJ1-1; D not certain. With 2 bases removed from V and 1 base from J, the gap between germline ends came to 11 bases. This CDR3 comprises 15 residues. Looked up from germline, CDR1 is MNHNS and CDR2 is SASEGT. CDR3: CASSERLIQNTEAFF. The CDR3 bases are TGTGCCAGCAGTGAAAGACTGATCCAGAACACTGAAGCTTTCTTT.

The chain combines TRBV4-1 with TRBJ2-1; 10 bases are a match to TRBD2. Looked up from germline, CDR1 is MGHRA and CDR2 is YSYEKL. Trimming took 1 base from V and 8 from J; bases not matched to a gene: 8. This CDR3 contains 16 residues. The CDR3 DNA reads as TGCGCCAGCAGCCAAGGTAGCGGGAGGCCCCCCCATGAGCAGTTCTTC. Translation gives CASSQGSGRPPHEQFF.

The CDR3 sequence is CASSPERVYTEAFF. The DNA of the CDR3 is TGTGCCAGCTCACCAGAGAGGGTTTACACTGAAGCTTTCTTT. This chain links TRBV18 with TRBJ1-1, with D unclear. Germline lookup yields CDR1 KGHSH and CDR2 LQKENI. Trimming stripped 2 bases from V and 3 bases from J, with 10 bases between. The CDR3 extends over 14 amino acids.

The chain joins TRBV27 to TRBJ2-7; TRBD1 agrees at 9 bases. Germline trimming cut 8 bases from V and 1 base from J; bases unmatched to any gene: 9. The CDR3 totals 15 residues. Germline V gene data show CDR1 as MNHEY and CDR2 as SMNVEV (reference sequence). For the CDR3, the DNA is TGTGCCAGCGGCCGACTGGGACAGGGTTCCTACGAGCAGTACTTC. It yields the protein CASGRLGQGSYEQYF.